This T cell receptor (beta chain) comes out of a study of cytomegalovirus exposure and HLA in healthy donors. General study findings and limits: Later work associated around 18,000 TCR beta sequences with HLA alleles at 0.05 false discovery rate.

Comment on this clone: As yet, its antigen is unknown.

The CDR3 consists of 13 residues. V lost 3 bases, J lost 5 bases, and 10 bases lay in between. CDR1 LNHDA and CDR2 SQIVND come from the germline V gene (reference sequence). Both 60 Vbeta primers and 13 Jbeta primers went into the PCR. The data were produced by immunoSEQ multiplex PCR, yet TCRdb's version contains in-frame clones alone and is incomplete. The sample totals about 42,000 clones. Material: PBMCs. This chain joins TRBV19 and TRBJ1-1; D not certain. The sequence came from a man aged 30-40 years in good health and CMV-seronegative. CDR3 region: CASSISAGTEAFF. CDR3 in DNA: TGTGCCAGTAGTATTTCGGCCGGGACTGAAGCTTTCTTT.